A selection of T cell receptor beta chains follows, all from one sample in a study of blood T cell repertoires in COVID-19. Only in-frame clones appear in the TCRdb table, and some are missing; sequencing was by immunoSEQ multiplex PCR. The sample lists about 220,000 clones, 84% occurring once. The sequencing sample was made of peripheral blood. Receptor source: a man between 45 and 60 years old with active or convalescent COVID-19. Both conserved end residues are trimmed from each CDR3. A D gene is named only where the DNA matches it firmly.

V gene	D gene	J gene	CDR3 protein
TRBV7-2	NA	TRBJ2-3	ASSLEGVSPTDTQY
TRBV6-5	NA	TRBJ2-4	ASGAGPKNIQY
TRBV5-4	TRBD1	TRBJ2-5	ASSLPGTGAMGTQY
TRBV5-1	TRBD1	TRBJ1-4	ASSPMGQGAEKLF
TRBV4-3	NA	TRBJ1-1	ASSRKQTGDMNTEAF
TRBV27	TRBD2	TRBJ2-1	ASSVGTSSEQF
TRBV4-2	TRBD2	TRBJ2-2	ASSQGVLAGGPGTGELF
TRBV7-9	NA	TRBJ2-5	ASSPGQGLETQY
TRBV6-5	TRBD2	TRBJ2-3	AVEASGGYTQY
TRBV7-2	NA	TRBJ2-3	ASSLDGNTDTQY
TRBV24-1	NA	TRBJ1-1	ATSAFGGNTEAF
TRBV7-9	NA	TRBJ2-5	ASRDQETQY
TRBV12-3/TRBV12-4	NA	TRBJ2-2	ASGQGGGGELF
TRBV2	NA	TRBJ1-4	ASRAEDALEKLF
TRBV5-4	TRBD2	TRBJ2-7	ASSRNYRTSGTPYEQY
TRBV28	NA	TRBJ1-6	ASRFPSSYNSPLH
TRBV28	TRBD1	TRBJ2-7	ASRGPGQGAREQY
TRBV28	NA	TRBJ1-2	AIGGAPYGYT
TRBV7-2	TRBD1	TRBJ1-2	ASSPGTGGVYGYT
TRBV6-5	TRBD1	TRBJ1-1	ASRRQGPRSEAF
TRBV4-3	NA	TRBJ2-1	ASSRARGVNEQF
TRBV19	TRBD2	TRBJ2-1	ASSTIISGSYNEQF
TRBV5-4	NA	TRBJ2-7	ASSLGSVASEQY
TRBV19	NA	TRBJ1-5	ASSILQASNQPQH
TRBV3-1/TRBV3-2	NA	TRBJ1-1	ASSQGGRAYLMNTEAF
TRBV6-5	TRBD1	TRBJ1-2	ASSYSGTANYGYT
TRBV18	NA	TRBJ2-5	ASSPMRETQY
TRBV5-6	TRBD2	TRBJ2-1	ASSPRGLARYNEQF
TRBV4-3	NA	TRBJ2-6	ASSQDIRYSGANVLT
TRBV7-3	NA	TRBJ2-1	ASSFLAANKINEQF
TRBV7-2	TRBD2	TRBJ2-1	ASSSRTSGVSYNEQF
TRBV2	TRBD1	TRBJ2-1	ASSSTGGGLV
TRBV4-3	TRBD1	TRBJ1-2	ASSQDPRGTAYGYT
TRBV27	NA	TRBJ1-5	ASSLSGGNQPQH
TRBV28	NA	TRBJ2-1	ASSPDSNEQF
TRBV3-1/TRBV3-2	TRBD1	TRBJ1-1	ASSQGQGDTEAF
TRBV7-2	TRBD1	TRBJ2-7	ASSLGQRQGFSYEQY
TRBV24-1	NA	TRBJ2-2	ATTAGTSPTGELF
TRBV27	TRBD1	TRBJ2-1	ASSLDRVVSDEQF
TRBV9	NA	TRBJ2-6	ASSVVIAGANVLT
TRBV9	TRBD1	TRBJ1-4	ASSVVPDQGGDEKLF
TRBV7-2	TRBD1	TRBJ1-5	ASSTGQGGQPQH